The 8 T cell receptor beta chains presented below share a single source sample, sequenced in a study of cytomegalovirus exposure and HLA in healthy donors. With 60 Vbeta and 13 Jbeta primers, the PCR was carried out. Only in-frame clones appear in the TCRdb table, and some are missing; sequencing was by immunoSEQ multiplex PCR. Recorded here are tens of thousands of clones; the top ten clones represent around 7.4%. The source material was PBMCs. The receptors derive from a male donor in good health and CMV-seronegative.

The J gene is TRBJ2-5, the V gene TRBV7-2, with 8 bases matching TRBD1. CDR1 SGHTA and CDR2 FQGNSA come from the germline V gene. V was pared by 4 bases and J by 13 bases, with 11 bases of the junction left unmatched. This CDR3 region has 13 residues. The CDR3 coding sequence is TGTGCCAGCAGCTGGGGGAACAGGGGGTGGATGTACTTC. Encoded protein: CASSWGNRGWMYF. Drawing the rest from reference TRBV7-2 and TRBJ2-5, the complete variable domain is GAGVSQSPSNKVTEKGKDVELRCDPISGHTALYWYRQSLGQGLEFLIYFQGNSAPDKSGLPSDRFSAERTGGSVSTLTIQRTQQEDSAVYLCASSWGNRGWMYFGPGTRLLVL.

The J gene is TRBJ2-7, the V gene TRBV4-3, with 7 bases lining up with TRBD1. Losses at the gene ends were 0 bases for V and 4 bases for J; bases not matched to a gene: 9. In germline, CDR1 is LGHNA, CDR2 YSLEER. The CDR3 is made up of 16 amino acids. CDR3 nucleotide sequence: TGCGCCAGCAGCCAAGATCGGGACAGCCGACAGTACGAGCAGTACTTC. It encodes CASSQDRDSRQYEQYF.

This CDR3 is CASSRTSVANEQFF. CDR3 sequence (DNA): TGTGCCAGCAGTAGGACTAGCGTTGCCAATGAGCAGTTCTTC. The chain is built from TRBV6-4 and TRBJ2-1; 9 nucleotides align to TRBD2. From germline, CDR1 is MRHNA and CDR2 SNTAGT. The CDR3 is 14 residues long. With V trimmed by 5 bases and J by 6 bases, 5 bases remained unmatched.

The V call is TRBV6-1, the J call TRBJ1-4, with 7 bases that match TRBD1. The CDR3 length is 17 residues. Trimming at V came to 6 bases and at J to 1 base, leaving 11 bases not matched to a gene. Germline V gives CDR1 MNHNS, CDR2 SASEGT. CDR3 loop: CASREREGAGTNEKLFF. Here the CDR3 DNA reads TGTGCCAGCAGGGAACGGGAGGGGGCCGGAACTAATGAAAAACTGTTTTTT.

The chain recombines TRBV28 with TRBJ1-5; D not certain. Germline CDR1 reads MDHEN; CDR2 reads SYDVKM. There are 14 residues in the CDR3. V was cut by 4 bases and J by 4 bases, with 11 bases left in between. The CDR3 loop is CASSSFLANQPQHF. In DNA, the CDR3 is TGTGCCAGCAGTTCTTTTCTGGCTAATCAGCCCCAGCATTTT.

The V call is TRBV7-8, the J call TRBJ2-7, with 8 bases identical to TRBD2. The junction had 4 bases not matched to a gene; V was cut back by 1 base and J by 2 bases. The CDR3 spans 15 residues. Germline V gene sequence: CDR1 SGHVS, CDR2 FQNEAQ. CDR3 loop: CASSLGTSRAYEQYF. For the CDR3, the DNA is TGTGCCAGCAGCTTAGGGACTAGCAGAGCCTACGAGCAGTACTTC.

The chain links TRBV7-2 to TRBJ2-7; D may be TRBD2 (5 bases). The germline CDR1 and CDR2 sequences are SGHTA and FQGNSA. Trimming removed 4 bases at V and 9 bases at J, with 16 bases between. The CDR3 loop spans 13 amino acids. The CDR3 sequence: CASSSAGRQGQYF. DNA of the CDR3: TGTGCCAGCAGCTCCGCGGGCAGGCAAGGGCAGTACTTC.

By frequency, this clone is medium-sized (0.01 to 0.1%). This chain joins TRBV14 and TRBJ1-3; the D gene is possibly TRBD1 (5 bases). This CDR3 has 16 amino acids. Germline V gives CDR1 SGHDN, CDR2 FVKESK. V was shortened by 7 bases and J by 4 bases, with 20 bases between the two germline ends. CDR3 sequence (DNA): TGTGCCAGCATGTATGGAGGGGTTGTGTCGGGAAACACCATATATTTT. This codes for CASMYGGVVSGNTIYF.